The rows below give T cell receptor beta chains drawn from one sample of a study of T cells in Graves' hyperthyroidism and ophthalmopathy. TCRdb re-derived calls from the multiplex PCR reads in MiXCR, one entry per CDR3 protein. The repertoire holds some 350,000 distinct CDR3 sequences, with roughly 15% as singletons. Sequencing was carried out using blood. All receptors derive from a woman between 40 and 55 years old with Graves' ophthalmopathy. The CDR3 runs from the conserved cysteine through the conserved F or W. A D gene is named only where the DNA matches it firmly. Rows may omit the clone size; those that give it use once, few, many or a size class.

J: TRBJ1-6; V: TRBV12-3/TRBV12-4; size: many; D: -; CDR3: CASSLSGRLNSPLHF; DNA: TGTGCCAGCAGTTTATCCGGCAGGTTGAATTCACCCCTCCACTTT
J: TRBJ2-5; V: TRBV24-1; size: many; D: TRBD1; CDR3: CATSELTGGAETQYF; DNA: TGTGCCACCAGTGAGTTGACAGGGGGCGCGGAGACCCAGTACTTC
J: TRBJ2-1; V: TRBV28; size: many; D: -; CDR3: CASSRESLRQFF; DNA: TGTGCCAGCAGTCGTGAGTCCCTAAGGCAGTTCTTC
J: TRBJ2-3; V: TRBV28; size: many; D: -; CDR3: CASSTRQAVGSTDTQYF; DNA: TGTGCCAGCAGCACTCGACAGGCGGTTGGTAGCACAGATACGCAGTATTTT
J: TRBJ1-1; V: TRBV7-9; size: few; D: -; CDR3: CASGLVGGNTEAFF; DNA: TGTGCCAGCGGCTTAGTGGGGGGGAACACTGAAGCTTTCTTT
J: TRBJ1-2; V: TRBV7-9; size: -; D: -; CDR3: CASSYTGANYGYTF; DNA: TGTGCCAGCAGCTACACGGGAGCTAACTATGGCTACACCTTC
J: TRBJ2-2; V: TRBV5-5; size: -; D: -; CDR3: CASSFRQGRGTGELFF; DNA: TGTGCCAGCAGCTTTAGACAGGGGCGGGGGACCGGGGAGCTGTTTTTT
J: TRBJ2-1; V: TRBV6-5; size: many; D: -; CDR3: CASSYFLGSPYNEQFF; DNA: TGTGCCAGCAGTTACTTTTTGGGGAGCCCCTACAATGAGCAGTTCTTC
J: TRBJ2-5; V: TRBV20-1; size: many; D: -; CDR3: CSAPKNFIAAYFQETQYF; DNA: TGCAGTGCTCCCAAAAATTTTATAGCGGCCTACTTCCAAGAGACCCAGTACTTC
J: TRBJ1-2; V: TRBV24-1; size: -; D: TRBD1; CDR3: CATSQGGGDYGYTF; DNA: TGTGCCACCAGCCAGGGGGGGGGTGACTATGGCTACACCTTC
J: TRBJ1-6; V: TRBV2; size: many; D: -; CDR3: CASKAGSSPYNSPLHF; DNA: TGTGCCAGCAAGGCCGGGAGTAGTCCCTATAATTCACCCCTCCACTTT
J: TRBJ2-2; V: TRBV7-2; size: -; D: -; CDR3: CASSSDKNTGELFF; DNA: TGTGCCAGCAGCTCGGACAAAAACACCGGGGAGCTGTTTTTT
J: TRBJ1-2; V: TRBV12-3/TRBV12-4; size: -; D: TRBD1; CDR3: CASSLIGGGGYTF; DNA: TGTGCCAGCAGTTTAATAGGGGGCGGTGGCTACACCTTC
J: TRBJ1-5; V: TRBV7-8; size: many; D: -; CDR3: CASSKGLVGGGGHQPQHF; DNA: TGTGCCAGCAGCAAAGGGTTGGTAGGGGGGGGAGGCCATCAGCCCCAGCATTTT
J: TRBJ1-1; V: TRBV27; size: many; D: TRBD1; CDR3: CASSPSSDRTWNTEAFF; DNA: TGTGCCAGCAGCCCTTCTTCGGACAGGACGTGGAACACTGAAGCTTTCTTT
J: TRBJ1-2; V: TRBV20-1; size: many; D: -; CDR3: CSARDLLGNYGYTF; DNA: TGCAGTGCTAGAGATCTGCTGGGTAACTATGGCTACACCTTC
J: TRBJ2-2; V: TRBV13; size: few; D: -; CDR3: CASSLRVNTGELFF; DNA: TGTGCCAGCAGCTTACGGGTAAACACCGGGGAGCTGTTTTTT
J: TRBJ2-7; V: TRBV28; size: many; D: -; CDR3: CASSPIQGSYEQYF; DNA: TGTGCCAGCAGTCCGATACAGGGAAGCTACGAGCAGTACTTC